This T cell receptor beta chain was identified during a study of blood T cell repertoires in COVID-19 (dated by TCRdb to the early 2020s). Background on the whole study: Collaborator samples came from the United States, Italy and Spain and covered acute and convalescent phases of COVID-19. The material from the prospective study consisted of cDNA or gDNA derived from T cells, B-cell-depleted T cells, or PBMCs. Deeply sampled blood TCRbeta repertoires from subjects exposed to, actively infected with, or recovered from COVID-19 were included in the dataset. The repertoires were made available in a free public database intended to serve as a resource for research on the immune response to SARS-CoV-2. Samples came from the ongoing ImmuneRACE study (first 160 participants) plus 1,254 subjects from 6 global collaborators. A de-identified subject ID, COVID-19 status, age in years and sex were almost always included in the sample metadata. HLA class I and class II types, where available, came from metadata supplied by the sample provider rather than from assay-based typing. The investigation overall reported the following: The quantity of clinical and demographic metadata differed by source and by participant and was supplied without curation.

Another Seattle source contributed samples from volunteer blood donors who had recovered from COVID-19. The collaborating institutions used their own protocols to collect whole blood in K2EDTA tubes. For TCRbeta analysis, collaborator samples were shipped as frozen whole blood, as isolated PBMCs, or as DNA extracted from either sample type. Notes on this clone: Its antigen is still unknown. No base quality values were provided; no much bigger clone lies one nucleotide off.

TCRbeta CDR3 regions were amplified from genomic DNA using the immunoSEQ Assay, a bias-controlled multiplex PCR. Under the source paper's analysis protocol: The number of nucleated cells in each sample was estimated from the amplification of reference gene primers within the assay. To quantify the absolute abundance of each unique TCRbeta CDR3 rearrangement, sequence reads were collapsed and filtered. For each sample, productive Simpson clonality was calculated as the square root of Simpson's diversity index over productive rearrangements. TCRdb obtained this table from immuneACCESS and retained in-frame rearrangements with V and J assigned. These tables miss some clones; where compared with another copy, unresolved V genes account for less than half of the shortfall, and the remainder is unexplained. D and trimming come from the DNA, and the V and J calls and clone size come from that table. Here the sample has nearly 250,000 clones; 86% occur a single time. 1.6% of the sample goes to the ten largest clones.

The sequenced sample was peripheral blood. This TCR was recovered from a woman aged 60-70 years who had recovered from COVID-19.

The CDR3 in this case is CASRFDRGSTDTQYF. Here is the DNA: TGTGCCAGCAGGTTCGACAGGGGGTCCACAGATACGCAGTATTTT. The sequence links TRBV5-6 to TRBJ2-3; 9 bases in the junction line up with TRBD1. Trimming takes 5 bases off V and 2 bases off J; junction bases not matched to a gene: 6. From the cysteine through the phenylalanine, the CDR3 covers 15 amino acids. Just CDR3 DNA is preserved here, 45 bases in frame from base 1. The germline V gene supplies CDR1 SGHDT and CDR2 YYEEEE.